The T cell receptor beta chain under discussion was sequenced for a study of OX40 agonist ivuxolimab in advanced cancers. The overall study: Intravenous ivuxolimab was administered to patients every 2 weeks at 0.01 to 10 mg/kg. Partial responses were observed in three patients, of whom one had hepatocellular carcinoma and two had cutaneous melanoma. Recorded diagnoses for dose-escalation patients were hepatocellular carcinoma, melanoma, renal cell or head and neck cancer.

Study outcomes and limitations: Researchers report that CD8+ T cells had, on average, more expanded clones than CD4+.

Trimming took 5 bases from V and 5 from J, leaving 10 bases between them. Germline CDR1 is SGHRS and CDR2 is YFSETQ. CDR3 length: 13 amino acids. Some clones are missing from TCRdb's copy, which holds only in-frame ones; the method was immunoSEQ multiplex PCR. There are about 55,000 clones in the sample; around 86% occur only once, and roughly 15% lies in the top ten. In the case of this clone: Its antigen is still unknown.

Here the sequenced sample was CD4+ or CD8+ T cells sorted from blood, taken in a trial of the OX40 agonist ivuxolimab. The rearrangement joins TRBV5-1 to TRBJ1-4; D is unresolved. The clonotype originates from an adult with an advanced solid tumor such as melanoma, head and neck, liver or kidney cancer. In DNA form, the CDR3 reads TGCGCCAGCAGTCCTGGAGCCAATGAAAAACTGTTTTTT. It codes for CASSPGANEKLFF.